This entry is about one TCR beta chain. The antigen this receptor binds is unknown. Base-call qualities are not available, and no considerably larger clone is one nucleotide away. The immunoSEQ Assay, a bias-controlled multiplex PCR, was used to amplify TCRbeta CDR3 regions from genomic DNA. On the study's bioinformatics: Within the assay, amplification of reference gene primers was used to estimate how many nucleated cells each sample contained. To quantify the absolute abundance of each unique TCRbeta CDR3 rearrangement, sequence reads were collapsed and filtered. Productive Simpson clonality was computed per sample as the square root of Simpson's diversity index over productive rearrangements. As stored in TCRdb, this immuneACCESS dataset retains in-frame rearrangements with V and J assigned. A fraction of the clones does not appear; measured against another copy, unresolved V genes explain less than half of the discrepancy, and the remainder lacks a known reason. That table is the source of V, J and clone size, and D and trimming were worked out from the DNA. A total of 240,000 or so clones appear in this sample, 81% of them only once. Roughly 7.4% of the sample lies in the top ten.

At one collaborating source in Seattle, patients were enrolled during active infection and were followed longitudinally through the course of disease. Whole blood was collected in K2EDTA tubes by collaborating institutions according to the institutions' own protocols. For TCRbeta analysis, collaborator samples were shipped as frozen whole blood, as isolated PBMCs, or as DNA extracted from either sample type. The entry originates in a study of blood T cell repertoires in COVID-19 (dated by TCRdb to the early 2020s). About the investigation overall: Collaborator samples came from the United States, Italy and Spain and covered acute and convalescent phases of COVID-19. The material from the prospective study consisted of cDNA or gDNA derived from T cells, B-cell-depleted T cells, or PBMCs. Subjects who had been exposed to COVID-19, were actively infected with it, or had recovered from it provided the deeply sampled blood TCRbeta repertoires that made up the dataset. The repertoires were made available in a free public database intended to serve as a resource for research on the immune response to SARS-CoV-2. Samples were obtained from the ongoing ImmuneRACE study (first 160 participants) and from over 1,000 subjects provided by 6 global collaborators. A de-identified subject ID, COVID-19 status, age in years and sex were almost always included in the sample metadata. HLA class I and class II types, where available, came from metadata supplied by the sample provider rather than from assay-based typing. Results the study describes overall, beyond this receptor: The quantity of clinical and demographic metadata differed by source and by participant and was supplied without curation.

Looking up the germline V gene yields CDR1 MRHNA and CDR2 SNTAGT. There are 14 amino acids in the CDR3, from cysteine to phenylalanine inclusive. Only the CDR3 DNA stays, 42 bases, in frame from base 1. V loses 6 bases at its end and J loses 4 bases; junction bases beyond the gene matches: 5. This chain is built from TRBV6-4 and TRBJ2-2; 7 nucleotides in the junction match TRBD1. This clonotype was obtained from a woman aged 80 or older with COVID-19, enrolled during active disease. The sample comprised peripheral blood. Here is the DNA: TGTGCCAGCAGACCCGGGACAGCCACCGGGGAGCTGTTTTTT. Protein translation: CASRPGTATGELFF.